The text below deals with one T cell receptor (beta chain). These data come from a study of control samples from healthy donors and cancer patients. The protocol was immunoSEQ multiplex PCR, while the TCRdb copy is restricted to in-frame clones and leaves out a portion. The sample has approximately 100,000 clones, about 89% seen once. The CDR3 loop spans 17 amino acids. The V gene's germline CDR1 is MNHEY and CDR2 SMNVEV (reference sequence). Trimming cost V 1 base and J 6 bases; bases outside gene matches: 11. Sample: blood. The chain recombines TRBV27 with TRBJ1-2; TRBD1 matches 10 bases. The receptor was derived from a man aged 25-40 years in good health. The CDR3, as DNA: TGTGCCAGCAGTTTATGGAGGGCCGGGACAGGGGTCGATGGCTACACCTTC. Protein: CASSLWRAGTGVDGYTF.